Given below is one T cell receptor beta chain in context. This sample is drawn from a study of blood T cell repertoires in COVID-19. Study-level information: Whether acute or convalescent, the COVID-19 samples came from the United States, Italy and Spain. Sources were T cells, B-cell-depleted T cells, or PBMCs; the material itself was cDNA or gDNA.

As originally analysed: The authors estimated nucleated cell counts from reference gene primer amplification. The assay was immunoSEQ multiplex PCR, and TCRdb's table has in-frame clones only and misses some. The V and J calls and clone size were taken over from that table, and D and trimming were inferred from the DNA. Here the sample spans 60,000 to 75,000 clones, more than 70% being singletons. Germline trimming cut 4 bases from V and 0 bases from J; bases unmatched to any gene: 0. The germline V gene has CDR1 MNHEY and CDR2 SVGAGI. The CDR3 spans 14 residues. The V and J genes are TRBV6-5 and TRBJ2-7, with 10 positions matching TRBD2. This sequence was found in a human donor in a cohort sampled during active COVID-19. Sequenced sample: peripheral blood. CDR3: CASSWTSGSYEQYF. The CDR3 coding sequence is TGTGCCAGCAGTTGGACTAGCGGCTCCTACGAGCAGTACTTC.